Shown below are 8 T cell receptor beta chains from a single sample sequenced in a study of T cell changes during pregnancy in multiple sclerosis. Profiled with immunoSEQ multiplex PCR; TCRdb holds only in-frame clones, not every one. This sample has approximately 45,000 clones, with approximately 90% found just once. The sequencing here drew on CD8+ T cells from peripheral blood mononuclear cells, taken in the second trimester of pregnancy. Every receptor here comes from a female donor with multiple sclerosis, enrolled in a pregnancy study.

This sequence joins TRBV4-1 and TRBJ1-1; weak D call: TRBD1 (5 bases). Trimming stripped 10 bases from V and 4 bases from J, with 19 bases between. CDR1 is MGHRA, CDR2 YSYEKL, per germline. The CDR3 consists of 14 residues. The CDR3: CATSILGGGTEAFF. The DNA of the CDR3 is TGCGCCACCTCCATATTGGGCGGGGGCACTGAAGCTTTCTTT.

The genes are TRBV2 and TRBJ2-3; no clear D gene. V gave up 7 bases and J gave up 0 bases, with 11 bases separating them. The germline CDR1 and CDR2 sequences are SNHLY and FYNNEI. The CDR3 contains 14 residues. CDR3 coding DNA: TGTGCCAGCACGTGGGCAGCAAGCACAGATACGCAGTATTTT. It codes for CASTWAASTDTQYF.

The rearrangement uses TRBV6-5 and TRBJ1-1; 7 bases align to TRBD1. Germline CDR1 MNHEY, CDR2 SVGAGI. The CDR3 runs to 14 residues. J gave up 6 bases and V 6 bases, and 10 bases lay outside the gene matches. The CDR3 loop is CASSPRQGPSEAFF. The CDR3 nucleotides read TGTGCCAGCAGCCCCCGACAGGGTCCTTCTGAAGCTTTCTTT.

This chain joins TRBV7-6 and TRBJ2-2; TRBD1 agrees at 10 bases. CDR1 and CDR2 from the germline V gene are SGHVS and FNYEAQ. The CDR3 runs to 16 residues. The V and J ends lost 2 bases and 5 bases, in that order; junction bases with no gene match: 5. CDR3 residues: CASSLLKGQGTGELFF. The CDR3 DNA follows: TGTGCCAGCAGCTTACTTAAGGGACAGGGGACCGGGGAGCTGTTTTTT.

This chain joins TRBV2 and TRBJ1-2; 8 nucleotides match TRBD1. The CDR3 extends over 17 amino acids. V lost 0 bases and J lost 4; bases outside the gene matches: 10. Germline CDR1 SNHLY, CDR2 FYNNEI. CDR3 nucleotide sequence: TGTGCCAGCAGTGAAGCAGGGGGACAGGCGACGATCTATGGCTACACCTTC. The encoded protein is CASSEAGGQATIYGYTF.

This rearrangement joins TRBV11-2 to TRBJ1-1; D unclear. This CDR3 is built from 11 residues. Germline CDR1 is SGHAT and CDR2 is FQNNGV. Trimming pared 5 bases from V and 4 bases from J, leaving 5 bases between. The DNA of the CDR3 is TGTGCCAGCAGCCCCTTCACTGAAGCTTTCTTT. It codes for CASSPFTEAFF.

The chain is built from TRBV19 and TRBJ1-5, with TRBD1 as a possible D gene (6 bases). CDR1 is LNHDA and CDR2 is SQIVND in the germline V gene (reference sequence). The CDR3 spans 17 residues. V gave up 5 bases and J gave up 0 bases, with 17 bases separating them. The CDR3 reads CASSPRTDTYSNQPQHF. The CDR3 bases are TGTGCCAGTAGTCCCCGGACAGACACCTATAGCAATCAGCCCCAGCATTTT.

The V call is TRBV7-2, the J call TRBJ2-7; 11 bases align to TRBD2. Germline lookup yields CDR1 SGHTA and CDR2 FQGNSA. Germline trimming cut 5 bases from V and 0 bases from J; bases unmatched to any gene: 6. CDR3 length equals 16 residues. In DNA form, the CDR3 reads TGTGCCAGCAGCCCTGCTAGCGGGGGGCTCTCCTACGAGCAGTACTTC. This codes for CASSPASGGLSYEQYF.